This T cell receptor beta chain was sequenced for a study of CXCR3-negative and CXCR3-positive naive CD8 T cells (dated by TCRdb to the late 2010s). Study-level background: In total, roughly 150 million TRB reads were obtained, or roughly 1.5 +/- 0.3 million reads per library. Diversity and physicochemical repertoire analyses covered eleven to twelve donors pooled from two independent experiments. Naive subsets from several donors and memory cells from 3 donors were included in the TRBV-TRBJ cluster analysis. Findings and caveats that apply to the study as a whole: Comparably high repertoire diversity was found in both naive subsets, whereas much lower repertoire diversity was found in memory CD8+ T cells. Within the same donor, TRBV-TRBJ usage looked similar between naive CXCR3-negative and CXCR3-positive cells, but memory cells had distinct patterns. Freshly isolated PBMCs were used for most assays because CXCR3 expression went down partially after cryopreservation. Compared with CXCR3-negative naive cells, CXCR3-positive naive cells had TRB CDR3s with higher hydrophobicity (lower Kidera factor 4), lower energy, and higher strength and volume indices. Because surface CD5, which is linked to self-reactivity in mice, was comparable between the naive subsets, TCR interaction strength was also inferred from the physicochemical properties of TRB CDR3s.

Each CD8+ T cell subset was flow-sorted in triplicate, with fewer than 350,000 cells per subset placed directly into RLT lysis buffer. To exclude memory contaminants, naive CD8+ T cells were stringently defined as CD45RO-CCR7+CD27+CD95-. Using standard density gradient centrifugation, peripheral blood mononuclear cells were isolated from buffy coats. Naive CXCR3-negative and CXCR3-positive CD8+ T cells were flow-sorted using a FACSAria III. Total RNA was extracted from sorted cells with an RNeasy Mini Kit. A word on this clonotype: The antigen it recognizes is unknown.

Data came from a NextSeq 550. The Human TCR Profiling Kit (MiLaboratory) was used to prepare UMI-labeled 5' RACE TRB cDNA libraries. The full amount of extracted RNA was used for cDNA synthesis, and the full amount of resulting cDNA was used for PCR amplification. Libraries were prepared in parallel with an identical number of PCR cycles. The original methods were these. With a minimum of two reads required per UMI, MIGEC and MiXCR pulled out about 52,000 +/- 9,100 unique UMI-labeled TRB cDNA molecules from each library. An average of around 40,000 +/- 10,000 functional in-frame TRB CDR3 nucleotide clonotypes without stop codons was found per library. Diversity metrics, including normalized Shannon-Wiener and Chao1, were computed in VDJtools after downsampling to 5000 UMI-labeled TRB molecules per sample. Clonotype-size-weighted physicochemical properties of the central five CDR3 residues (interaction energy, strength, volume and Kidera factor 4) were computed in VDJtools. Based on TCRdb reprocessing of the reads, there is one entry per CDR3 protein sequence, and DNA is missing. These V and J calls are TCRdb output, not the study's own analysis. The sample table on file contains several thousand distinct CDR3 sequences. The ten top clones hold 1.3% of the sample.

CDR1 and CDR2, per the germline V gene (reference sequence), are DFQATT and SNEGSKA. The CDR3 spans 15 residues, from the cysteine through the phenylalanine. DNA is not on record. Sequences were obtained from naive CXCR3- CD8+ T cells from blood. The cell subset or site label here, explained by the study, means: CD45RO-CCR7+CD27+CD95- naive CD8+ T cells lacking CXCR3 (TNR3-). The sequence was obtained from a human donor in good health. Some clones in this sample may be carry-over from other donors' samples. The sequence links TRBV20-1 to TRBJ2-5; lacking DNA, the TRBD2 call made by TCRdb goes unchecked. The CDR3 is CSARDSGTYQETQYF.